These 7 T cell receptor beta chains originate from one sample sequenced in a study of T cells in Graves' hyperthyroidism and ophthalmopathy. TCR beta CDR3 regions were amplified from RNA transcripts. Initially, a first-round RT-PCR of the TCR CDR3 employed the HTBI primer set. TCRdb recomputed calls from the multiplex PCR reads with MiXCR, one row per CDR3 protein. The data contain hundreds of thousands of distinct CDR3 sequences, about 15% of them singletons. The sample consisted of blood. Source of these receptors: a woman aged 18-29 years with Graves' hyperthyroidism.

About this clonotype itself: At one end the junction does not follow the germline gene, possibly because of a read error. The J gene is TRBJ2-1, the V gene TRBV7-3; possible D gene TRBD2, 6 bases. This CDR3 has 15 amino acids. Germline V gives CDR1 SGHTA, CDR2 FQGTGA. The chain's CDR3 is CAGSLSGLIFDEQFF. The CDR3 DNA follows: TGTGCCGGCAGCTTATCGGGACTGATATTCGATGAGCAGTTCTTC.

Only a few counts were recorded for this clonotype. The V and J genes are TRBV19 and TRBJ2-7; D perhaps matches TRBD1 (8 bases). This CDR3 contains 18 residues. V was cut by 3 bases and J by 4 bases, with 25 bases left in between. Per germline, CDR1 LNHDA and CDR2 SQIVND (reference sequence). The CDR3 loop is CASSIAGAPGTGGYEQYF. CDR3 nucleotides: TGTGCCAGTAGTATTGCGGGGGCACCCGGGACAGGCGGATACGAGCAGTACTTC.

This clonotype was counted at least ten times. The chain links TRBV2 to TRBJ2-7; 8 bases match TRBD1. V shed 4 bases, J shed 4 bases, and the junction held 6 bases outside the gene matches. The length of the CDR3 is 14 residues. CDR1 is SNHLY, CDR2 FYNNEI, per germline. The CDR3 here is CASSGPGQAYEQYF. The CDR3, as DNA: TGTGCCAGCAGTGGCCCGGGACAGGCGTACGAGCAGTACTTC. The variable domain in full, completed from reference TRBV2 and TRBJ2-7, reads EPEVTQTPSHQVTQMGQEVILRCVPISNHLYFYWYRQILGQKVEFLVSFYNNEISEKSEIFDDQFSVERPDGSNFTLKIRSTKLEDSAMYFCASSGPGQAYEQYFGPGTRLTVT.

The chain uses TRBV7-9 and TRBJ2-3, with 7 bases aligning to TRBD1. V shed 5 bases, J shed 3 bases, and the junction held 8 bases outside the gene matches. CDR1 is SEHNR and CDR2 is FQNEAQ in the germline V gene (reference sequence). The CDR3 runs to 15 residues. CDR3 DNA: TGTGCCAGCAGCGCGACAGGGAAGGGGACAGATACGCAGTATTTT. Translation gives CASSATGKGTDTQYF.

This clonotype showed up many times. The V call is TRBV6-2 or TRBV6-3, the J call TRBJ1-2, with 7 bases matching TRBD1. CDR1 is MNHEY and CDR2 is SVGEGT in the germline V gene. The length of the CDR3 is 16 residues. Losses at the gene ends were 5 bases for V and 8 bases for J; bases not matched to a gene: 17. CDR3: CASSPPSSQGGRGYTF. The CDR3, as DNA: TGTGCCAGCAGTCCCCCCTCGTCCCAGGGGGGTCGAGGCTACACCTTC.

In this sample, this clonotype turned up many times. The rearrangement joins TRBV7-9 to TRBJ2-1, with TRBD2 matching over 14 bases. This CDR3 has 15 amino acids. The V and J ends lost 5 bases and 8 bases, in that order; junction bases with no gene match: 5. Germline CDR1 is SEHNR and CDR2 is FQNEAQ (reference sequence). In DNA, the CDR3 is TGTGCCAGCAGCCGAGGGACTAGCGGGGGCGATGAGCAGTTCTTC. Amino acids: CASSRGTSGGDEQFF.

A word on this clonotype: The conserved final phenylalanine or tryptophan is absent from the CDR3, which likely points to a read error. This chain links TRBV28 with TRBJ1-5, with D perhaps matching TRBD1 (5 bases). Germline loops: CDR1 MDHEN, CDR2 SYDVKM. The CDR3 consists of 15 residues. V lost 8 bases and J lost 9, with 23 bases in between. The CDR3 DNA reads as TGTGCCAGCTCCAACACTGACAGTTCGGTTAGGCCCCAGCATCTT. Protein product: CASSNTDSSVRPQHL.